The 5 T cell receptor beta chains in this list originate from one sample, sequenced in a study of blood T cell repertoires in COVID-19. Data came from immunoSEQ multiplex PCR; TCRdb stores just in-frame clones and leaves some out. The table has roughly 300,000 clones, approximately 87% seen once; the top ten hold around 8%. What was sequenced was peripheral blood. The receptors derive from a woman between 45 and 60 years old who had recovered from COVID-19.

The chain has TRBV5-6 and TRBJ2-7; D perhaps matches TRBD1 (8 bases). V gave up 6 bases and J gave up 4 bases, with 14 bases separating them. From germline, CDR1 is SGHDT and CDR2 YYEEEE. This CDR3 comprises 13 residues. The CDR3 region has the DNA TGTGCCAGCAACGGACAGGGAGGGTACGAGCAGTACTTC. This encodes CASNGQGGYEQYF. Combining the CDR3 with reference TRBV5-6 and TRBJ2-7 gives the whole variable domain DAGVTQSPTHLIKTRGQQVTLRCSPKSGHDTVSWYQQALGQGPQFIFQYYEEEERQRGNFPDRFSGHQFPNYSSELNVNALLLGDSALYLCASNGQGGYEQYFGPGTRLTVT.

The chain uses TRBV27 and TRBJ1-4; D might be TRBD1 (5 bases). The CDR3 is made up of 14 amino acids. CDR1 and CDR2 (germline): MNHEY, SMNVEV (reference sequence). Trimming removed 6 bases from V and 8 bases from J, with 16 bases in between. CDR3 bases: TGTGCCAGCAGACCTCGGGACTGGGGGGAAAAACTGTTTTTT. It yields the protein CASRPRDWGEKLFF. The full variable domain, its missing parts supplied by reference TRBV27 and TRBJ1-4, is EAQVTQNPRYLITVTGKKLTVTCSQNMNHEYMSWYRQDPGLGLRQIYYSMNVEVTDKGDVPEGYKVSRKEKRNFPLILESPSPNQTSLYFCASRPRDWGEKLFFGSGTQLSVL.

This sequence joins TRBV29-1 and TRBJ1-1, with D possibly matching TRBD1 (6 bases). This CDR3 is 15 amino acids long. The V end was cut by 6 bases, the J end by 4 bases, with 21 bases between. The germline gives CDR1 SQVTM, CDR2 ANQGSEA. CDR3 region: CSVSYPGTFRTEAFF. The CDR3 DNA reads TGCAGCGTCTCGTACCCCGGGACATTCCGCACTGAAGCTTTCTTT.

The J gene is TRBJ1-5, the V gene TRBV7-8; D remains unclear. V dropped 5 bases and J dropped 8 bases, with 13 bases sitting between them. Germline V gene data show CDR1 as SGHVS and CDR2 as FQNEAQ. This CDR3 comprises 13 residues. CDR3 nucleotides: TGTGCCAGCAGCCTCGGGAGGGCAGAGCCCCAGCATTTT. Residues: CASSLGRAEPQHF.

In nucleotides, the CDR3 is TGTGCCAGTAATCGCGGGTCATACAATGAGCAGTTCTTC. Residues: CASNRGSYNEQFF. The V gene is TRBV19, the J gene TRBJ2-1; TRBD2 might be the D (5 bases). V lost 7 bases to trimming and J lost 4 bases, with 11 bases between them. The CDR3 extends over 13 amino acids. The germline V gene has CDR1 LNHDA and CDR2 SQIVND (reference sequence).